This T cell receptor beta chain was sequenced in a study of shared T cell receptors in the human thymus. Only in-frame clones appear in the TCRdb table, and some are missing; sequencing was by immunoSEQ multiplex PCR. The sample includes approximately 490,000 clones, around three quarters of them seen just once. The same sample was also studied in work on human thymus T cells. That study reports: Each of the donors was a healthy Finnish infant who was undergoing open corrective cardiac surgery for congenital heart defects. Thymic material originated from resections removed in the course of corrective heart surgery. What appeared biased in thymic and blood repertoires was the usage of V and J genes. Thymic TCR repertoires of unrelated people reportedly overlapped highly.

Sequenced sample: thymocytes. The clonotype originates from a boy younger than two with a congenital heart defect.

The DNA of the CDR3 is TGTGCCACCAGCCCCGGGGATTACAGAGACACAGATACGCAGTATTTT. It codes for CATSPGDYRDTDTQYF. This chain links TRBV15 with TRBJ2-3; D perhaps matches TRBD2 (5 bases). This CDR3 has 16 residues. Trimming removed 5 bases at V and 2 bases at J, with 17 bases between. The V gene's germline CDR1 is LNHNV and CDR2 YYDKDF (reference sequence). Combining the CDR3 with reference TRBV15 and TRBJ2-3 gives the whole variable domain DAMVIQNPRYQVTQFGKPVTLSCSQTLNHNVMYWYQQKSSQAPKLLFHYYDKDFNNEADTPDNFQSRRPNTSFCFLDIRSPGLGDTAMYLCATSPGDYRDTDTQYFGPGTRLTVL.